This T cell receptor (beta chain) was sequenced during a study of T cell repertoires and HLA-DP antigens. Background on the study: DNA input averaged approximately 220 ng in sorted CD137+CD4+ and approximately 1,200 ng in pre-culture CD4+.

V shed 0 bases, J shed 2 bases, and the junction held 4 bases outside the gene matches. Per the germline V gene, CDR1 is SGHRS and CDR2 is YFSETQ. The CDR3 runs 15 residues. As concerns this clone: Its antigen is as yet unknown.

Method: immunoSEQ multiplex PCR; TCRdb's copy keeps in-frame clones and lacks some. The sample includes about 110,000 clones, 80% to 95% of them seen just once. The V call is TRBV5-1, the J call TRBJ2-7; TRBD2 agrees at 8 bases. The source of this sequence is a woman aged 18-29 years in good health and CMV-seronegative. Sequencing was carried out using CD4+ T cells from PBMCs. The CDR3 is CASSLGTSRTYEQYF. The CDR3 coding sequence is TGCGCCAGCAGCTTGGGGACTAGCCGAACCTACGAGCAGTACTTC.